A single sample gave rise to the 20 T cell receptor beta chains below, sequenced in a study of shared clonotypes between healthy human individuals. The assay was immunoSEQ multiplex PCR, and TCRdb's table has in-frame clones only and misses some. The table has 2 million to 2.5 million clones, about 90% seen once. Input material: naive CD4+ T cells from PBMCs. Subset indicated: CD45RA+ positively selected. The receptors derive from a man aged 18 to 30 in good health. Some clones in this sample may be carry-over from other donors' samples.

The genes are TRBV27 and TRBJ2-1; 9 bases fit TRBD1. CDR1 MNHEY and CDR2 SMNVEV come from the germline V gene (reference sequence). The CDR3 has 16 amino acids. The V segment lost 6 bases and the J segment 4 bases; nucleotides outside the gene matches: 10. The CDR3 sequence: CASRGAGTGLYNEQFF. CDR3 coding DNA: TGTGCCAGCAGGGGGGCCGGGACAGGGCTATACAATGAGCAGTTCTTC.

The sample holds one count of this clone. The gene calls are TRBV5-1 and TRBJ1-4; 9 nucleotides line up with TRBD1. CDR1 and CDR2 from the germline V gene are SGHRS and YFSETQ. This CDR3 has 13 residues. V was pared by 1 base and J by 13 bases, with 5 bases of the junction left unmatched. The CDR3 coding sequence is TGCGCCAGCAGCTTGATGGGACAGGGTTCACTGTTTTTT. It specifies CASSLMGQGSLFF.

The genes are TRBV2 and TRBJ1-2, with D unresolved. The V end was cut by 7 bases, the J end by 5 bases, with 8 bases between. In germline, CDR1 is SNHLY, CDR2 FYNNEI. The CDR3 length is 11 residues. CDR3 sequence reads: CASTNAYGYTF. CDR3 sequence (DNA): TGTGCCAGCACGAATGCATATGGCTACACCTTC.

V and J are TRBV2 and TRBJ1-5, with 7 nucleotides matching TRBD1. V lost 6 bases, J lost 4 bases, and 6 bases stayed unmatched. The length of the CDR3 is 14 residues. Per germline, CDR1 SNHLY and CDR2 FYNNEI. The CDR3 region is CASRMTGKNQPQHF. CDR3 nucleotide sequence: TGTGCCAGCAGAATGACAGGGAAGAATCAGCCCCAGCATTTT.

The rearrangement uses TRBV9 and TRBJ2-7; D is uncertain. Germline assignment: CDR1 SGDLS and CDR2 YYNGEE. The ends were cut back, 3 bases at V and 4 bases at J, with 14 bases in the middle. The CDR3 totals 14 residues. CDR3 in DNA: TGTGCCAGCAGCGCCGACGCGGATCCATACGAGCAGTACTTC. Its translation: CASSADADPYEQYF. The whole variable domain, remainder taken from reference TRBV9 and TRBJ2-7, is DSGVTQTPKHLITATGQRVTLRCSPRSGDLSVYWYQQSLDQGLQFLIQYYNGEERAKGNILERFSAQQFPDLHSELNLSSLELGDSALYFCASSADADPYEQYFGPGTRLTVT.

CDR3 in DNA: TGTGCCAGCAGCCAGGCGGGATCACTGGGCGTCCTGACTTTC. Translating gives CASSQAGSLGVLTF. The J gene is TRBJ2-6, the V gene TRBV14, with a weak D call TRBD2 (6 bases). This CDR3 contains 14 residues. The V gene's germline CDR1 is SGHDN and CDR2 FVKESK. The V gene lost 3 bases and the J gene lost 12 bases, with 15 bases spanning the gap.

The chain recombines TRBV28 with TRBJ1-5; D is unclear. The V end lost 8 bases, the J end lost 6 bases, and 20 bases lay between the germline ends. Germline lookup yields CDR1 MDHEN and CDR2 SYDVKM. The CDR3 is 15 residues long. The CDR3 DNA reads as TGTGCCAGCCTGGGAAGGACTGTGGGTGGTCAGCCCCAGCATTTT. Translating gives CASLGRTVGGQPQHF.

This chain uses TRBV29-1 with TRBJ2-3; 11 bases align to TRBD1. V dropped 5 bases and J dropped 3; count of bases not matched to a gene: 4. This CDR3 spans 14 amino acids. Germline CDR1 reads SQVTM; CDR2 reads ANQGSEA. The CDR3 region has the DNA TGCAGCGTTTATGGACAGGGGGCGACAGATACGCAGTATTTT. Translating gives CSVYGQGATDTQYF.

This clone showed up just once. J is TRBJ2-7 and V is TRBV4-1, with D unresolved. CDR1 and CDR2 from the germline V gene are MGHRA and YSYEKL. V gave up 0 bases and J gave up 0 bases, with 12 bases separating them. The CDR3 is 16 residues long. Here the CDR3 reads CASSQDPSASSYEQYF. Written as DNA, the CDR3 is TGCGCCAGCAGCCAAGATCCGTCGGCCAGCTCCTACGAGCAGTACTTC.

V and J are TRBV5-6 and TRBJ2-3; no clear D gene. With 0 bases removed from V and 0 bases from J, the gap between germline ends came to 8 bases. This CDR3 has 15 amino acids. Germline CDR1 SGHDT, CDR2 YYEEEE. This CDR3 is CASSLAVTSTDTQYF. CDR3 DNA sequence: TGTGCCAGCAGCTTGGCAGTTACTAGCACAGATACGCAGTATTTT. The complete variable domain, with remaining parts taken from reference TRBV5-6 and TRBJ2-3, reads DAGVTQSPTHLIKTRGQQVTLRCSPKSGHDTVSWYQQALGQGPQFIFQYYEEEERQRGNFPDRFSGHQFPNYSSELNVNALLLGDSALYLCASSLAVTSTDTQYFGPGTRLTVL.

The gene calls are TRBV18 and TRBJ2-3; possibly TRBD1 or TRBD2 for D (5 bases each). V was cut by 6 bases and J by 1 base, with 11 bases left in between. CDR3 size: 14 residues. CDR1 and CDR2 (germline): KGHSH, LQKENI. CDR3 protein: CASSSTGRTDTQYF. CDR3 DNA sequence: TGTGCCAGCTCGTCGACGGGGCGCACAGATACGCAGTATTTT.

The V call is TRBV7-8, the J call TRBJ2-1; tentative D call: TRBD1 (5 bases). From germline, CDR1 is SGHVS and CDR2 FQNEAQ. The CDR3 spans 15 residues. V was clipped by 10 bases and J by 7 bases, with 23 bases between them. CDR3 sequence: CATSMSQGNFNEQFF. Here the CDR3 DNA reads TGTGCCACCAGTATGAGTCAGGGAAACTTTAATGAGCAGTTCTTC.

V is TRBV30 and J is TRBJ2-3; 8 bases line up with TRBD2. CDR1 and CDR2 (germline): GTSNPN, SVGIG (reference sequence). With V trimmed by 0 bases and J by 2 bases, 7 bases remained unmatched. This CDR3 has 16 residues. The CDR3 region is CAWSVGVAGTTDTQYF. DNA for the CDR3: TGTGCCTGGAGTGTAGGGGTAGCGGGAACCACAGATACGCAGTATTTT. The full variable domain, in which reference TRBV30 and TRBJ2-3 provide the parts outside the CDR3, is SQTIHQWPATLVQPVGSPLSLECTVEGTSNPNLYWYRQAAGRGLQLLFYSVGIGQISSEVPQNLSASRPQDRQFILSSKKLLLSDSGFYLCAWSVGVAGTTDTQYFGPGTRLTVL.

The chain carries TRBV5-4 and TRBJ1-1; no clear D. CDR1 is SGHNT and CDR2 is YYREEE in the germline V gene (reference sequence). The CDR3 has 12 residues. Trimming removed 3 bases from V and 11 bases from J, with 14 bases in between. CDR3 region: CASSSYKSGAFF. The CDR3 nucleotides read TGTGCCAGCAGCTCCTACAAGAGCGGGGCTTTCTTT.

The genes are TRBV11-2 and TRBJ2-2, with TRBD2 matching over 8 bases. Trimming removed 5 bases from V and 6 bases from J; junction bases left unmatched: 8. Germline V lookup: CDR1 SGHAT, CDR2 FQNNGV. The CDR3 sequence is 15 residues long. CDR3 sequence reads: CASSAPAGVSGELFF. The DNA of the CDR3 is TGTGCCAGCAGCGCACCAGCGGGAGTATCCGGGGAGCTGTTTTTT.

J is TRBJ2-7 and V is TRBV5-1, with 9 bases lining up with TRBD1. Germline V gene data show CDR1 as SGHRS and CDR2 as YFSETQ. The length of the CDR3 is 18 residues. V shed 0 bases and J 5 bases; nucleotides not matched to a gene: 15. The CDR3 loop is CASSLEGTGINDHHEQYF. The CDR3 bases are TGCGCCAGCAGCTTGGAAGGGACAGGGATTAATGACCACCACGAGCAGTACTTC.

This clone has a single count. The chain has TRBV7-9 and TRBJ2-7, with TRBD2 matching 10 bases. Germline CDR1 and CDR2: SEHNR and FQNEAQ (reference sequence). V lost 3 bases, J lost 4 bases, and 9 bases stayed unmatched. This CDR3 region has 16 residues. The CDR3 loop is CASSLLSGRAQYEQYF. As DNA, the CDR3 is TGTGCCAGCAGCTTGCTAAGCGGGAGGGCCCAGTACGAGCAGTACTTC.

V gene TRBV6-6 combines with J gene TRBJ1-1; D is uncertain. Germline assignment: CDR1 MNHNY and CDR2 SVGAGI (reference sequence). Trimming removed 5 bases from V and 7 bases from J, with 11 bases in between. The CDR3 covers 12 residues. The CDR3 loop is CASSIIPGEAFF. CDR3 DNA: TGTGCCAGCAGTATAATTCCAGGTGAAGCTTTCTTT.

The chain links TRBV20-1 to TRBJ1-2; maybe TRBD1 (5 bases). V dropped 6 bases and J dropped 8 bases, with 10 bases sitting between them. The CDR3 spans 10 residues. Germline-derived CDR1 and CDR2 are DFQATT and SNEGSKA (reference sequence). The CDR3 loop reads CSANRQGYTF. The CDR3 DNA sequence: TGCAGTGCCAACCGACAGGGCTACACCTTC.

The V and J genes are TRBV2 and TRBJ1-5; maybe TRBD1 (5 bases). V gave up 7 bases and J gave up 6 bases, with 16 bases separating them. Germline V gives CDR1 SNHLY, CDR2 FYNNEI. CDR3 length equals 14 residues. Written as DNA, the CDR3 is TGTGCCAGCACCTTCGGGGGAACGGGTCAGCCCCAGCATTTT. It codes for CASTFGGTGQPQHF.